This TCR beta chain was recorded in a study of beta chain features in type 1 diabetes. Of note for this clone: Its matching antigen is unknown.

cDNA synthesis used the whole RNA isolate, giving expressed TCRB sequences. The protocol was immunoSEQ multiplex PCR, while the TCRdb copy is restricted to in-frame clones and leaves out a portion. Altogether nearly 350,000 clones are present, around 9.3% being singletons, with the ten largest covering 0.95% to 1.1%. Trimming took off 0 bases at V and 6 bases at J, with 16 bases between the two ends. Germline V gene data show CDR1 as SGHDT and CDR2 as YYEEEE. This CDR3 has 16 residues. Study observations and caveats: TCRB CDR3s were moderately but significantly shorter in Type 1 diabetes patients in all four CD4+ subsets.

The receptor's source is a man aged 25 to 40 with type 1 diabetes. The chain links TRBV5-6 to TRBJ2-1; D unclear. Specimen: central memory CD4+ T cells from blood. Written as DNA, the CDR3 is TGTGCCAGCAGCTTGGTCTCCGGATATAAGTTCAATGAGCAGTTCTTC. Encoded protein: CASSLVSGYKFNEQFF.